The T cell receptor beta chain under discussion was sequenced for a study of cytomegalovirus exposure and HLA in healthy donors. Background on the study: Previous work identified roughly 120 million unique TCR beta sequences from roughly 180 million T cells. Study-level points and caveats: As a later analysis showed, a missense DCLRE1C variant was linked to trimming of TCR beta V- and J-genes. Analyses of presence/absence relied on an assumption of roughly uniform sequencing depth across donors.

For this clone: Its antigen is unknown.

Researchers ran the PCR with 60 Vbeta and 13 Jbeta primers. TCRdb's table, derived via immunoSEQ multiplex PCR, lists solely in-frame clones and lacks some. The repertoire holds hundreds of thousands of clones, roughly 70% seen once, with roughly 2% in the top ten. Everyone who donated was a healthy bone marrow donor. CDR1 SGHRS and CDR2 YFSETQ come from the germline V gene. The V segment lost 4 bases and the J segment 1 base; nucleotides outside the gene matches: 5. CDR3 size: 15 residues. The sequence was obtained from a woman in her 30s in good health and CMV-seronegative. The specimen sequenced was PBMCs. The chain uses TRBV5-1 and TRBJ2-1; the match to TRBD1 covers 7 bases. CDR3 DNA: TGCGCCAGCAGCCAAGGGGGCGAGTCCTACAATGAGCAGTTCTTC. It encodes CASSQGGESYNEQFF.